The source of this T cell receptor (beta chain) is a study of a mutant IDH1 vaccine in newly diagnosed glioma. Specified time point: week 23, last vaccination. In the vaccine, a single dose held 300 ug of the mutant IDH1 20-mer peptide, along with topical imiquimod. Of note for this clone: What it binds is not known.

TCRdb keeps only in-frame clones here, not all; method: immunoSEQ multiplex PCR. The sample lists about 72,000 clones, 75% to 90% seen once, with roughly 15% in the top ten. Germline V lookup: CDR1 SGHDT, CDR2 YYEEEE. J was trimmed by 4 bases and V by 0 bases; bases with no gene match: 9. The CDR3 has 16 amino acids. The chain carries TRBV5-6 and TRBJ1-2, with TRBD1 matching over 7 bases. This receptor was obtained from a man younger than 35 with glioma. Material: PBMCs, obtained from a glioma patient whose treatment included an IDH1 peptide vaccine. The CDR3, as DNA: TGTGCCAGCAGCTTGGTCGACAGGGAAGATAGCTATGGCTACACCTTC. It yields the protein CASSLVDREDSYGYTF. Combining the CDR3 with reference TRBV5-6 and TRBJ1-2 gives the whole variable domain DAGVTQSPTHLIKTRGQQVTLRCSPKSGHDTVSWYQQALGQGPQFIFQYYEEEERQRGNFPDRFSGHQFPNYSSELNVNALLLGDSALYLCASSLVDREDSYGYTFGSGTRLTVV.